This TCR beta chain is drawn from a study of blood T cell repertoires in COVID-19. At the level of the study: Whether acute or convalescent, the COVID-19 samples came from the United States, Italy and Spain. T cells, B-cell-depleted T cells, or PBMCs supplied cDNA or gDNA.

In the original workflow: For nucleated cells, counts were estimated from reference gene primer amplification. Clones were sequenced by immunoSEQ multiplex PCR, and TCRdb holds only the in-frame ones, with some missing. V, J and clone size reflect that table, while D and trimming were determined from the DNA. The sample lists about 140,000 clones, about 79% occurring once. The germline V gene encodes CDR1 SEHNR and CDR2 FQNEAQ (reference sequence). Trimming left V 5 bases short and J 2 bases short, with 9 bases between. The length of the CDR3 is 13 residues. The sequence was obtained from a man in his 60s with active or convalescent COVID-19. The V call is TRBV7-9, the J call TRBJ1-1; a weak D match, TRBD1 (5 bases). Sequenced: peripheral blood. Here the CDR3 reads CASSTRGNTEAFF. As DNA, the CDR3 is TGTGCCAGCAGCACAAGGGGAAACACTGAAGCTTTCTTT.